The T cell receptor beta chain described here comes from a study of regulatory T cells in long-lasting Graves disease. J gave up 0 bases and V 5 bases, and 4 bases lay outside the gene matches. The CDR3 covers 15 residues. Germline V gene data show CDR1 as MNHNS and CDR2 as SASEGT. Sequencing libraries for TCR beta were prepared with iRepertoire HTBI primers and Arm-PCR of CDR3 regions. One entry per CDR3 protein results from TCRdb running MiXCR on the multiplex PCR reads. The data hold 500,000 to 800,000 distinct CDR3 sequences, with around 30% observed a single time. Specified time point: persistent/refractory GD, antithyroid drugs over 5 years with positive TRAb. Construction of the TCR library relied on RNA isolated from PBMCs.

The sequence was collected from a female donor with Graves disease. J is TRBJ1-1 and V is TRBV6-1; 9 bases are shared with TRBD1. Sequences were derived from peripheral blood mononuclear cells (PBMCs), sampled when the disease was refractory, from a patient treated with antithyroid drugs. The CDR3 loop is CASSRTGVLNTEAFF. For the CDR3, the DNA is TGTGCCAGCAGTCGGACAGGGGTCTTGAACACTGAAGCTTTCTTT.